This TCR beta chain originates from a study of T cell responses to AZD1222 COVID-19 vaccine. Study-wide background: It was second doses at about 4 or about 12 weeks that were pooled.

Points on this clone: Its antigen is undetermined.

Study-wide findings and caveats: Donors skewed white British and female; clonal diversity was possibly underestimated. Close to half of all spike-specific TCRs reportedly target regions of the variants that are unmutated. Spike-specific TCR breadth and depth were elevated following two AZD1222 doses.

Only in-frame clones appear in the TCRdb table, and some are missing; sequencing was by immunoSEQ multiplex PCR. Of some 120,000 clones listed, around 94% are singletons. The sequence derives from an adult in good health. The sequencing here drew on peripheral blood, taken on day 0 of AZD1222 vaccination.

This CDR3 reads CASSLYHGPLAGGTDTQYF. The DNA for the CDR3 is TGTGCCAGCAGTTTATATCATGGCCCACTAGCGGGAGGTACAGATACGCAGTATTTT. The J gene is TRBJ2-3, the V gene TRBV27; 12 nucleotides line up with TRBD2. Germline V gives CDR1 MNHEY, CDR2 SMNVEV (reference sequence). J was trimmed by 3 bases and V by 1 base; bases with no gene match: 11. This CDR3 spans 19 amino acids.